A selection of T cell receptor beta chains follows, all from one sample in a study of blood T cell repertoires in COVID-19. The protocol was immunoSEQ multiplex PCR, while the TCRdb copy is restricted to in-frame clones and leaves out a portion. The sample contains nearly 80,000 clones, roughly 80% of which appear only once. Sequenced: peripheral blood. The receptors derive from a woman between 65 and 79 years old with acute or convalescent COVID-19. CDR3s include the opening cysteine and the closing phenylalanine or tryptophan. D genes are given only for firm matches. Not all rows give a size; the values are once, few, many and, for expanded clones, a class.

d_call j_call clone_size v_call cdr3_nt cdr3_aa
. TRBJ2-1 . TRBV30 TGTGCCTGGACCGTCGGGAGCCGGTACAATGAGCAGTTCTTC CAWTVGSRYNEQFF
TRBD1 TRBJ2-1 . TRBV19 TGTGCCAGTAGTAATACAGGGGGCAATGAGCAGTTCTTC CASSNTGGNEQFF
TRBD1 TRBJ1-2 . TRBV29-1 TGCAGCGTTGATGAACACCGGGACAGACAAAACTATGGCTACACCTTC CSVDEHRDRQNYGYTF
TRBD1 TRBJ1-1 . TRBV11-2 TGTGCCAGCAGCCGGGGACAGGGACTCAGAAACACTGAAGCTTTCTTT CASSRGQGLRNTEAFF
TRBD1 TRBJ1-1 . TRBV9 TGTGCCAGCAGCGGTCAGGGGGCCGTCACTGAAGCTTTCTTT CASSGQGAVTEAFF
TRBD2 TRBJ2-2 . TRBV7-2 TGTGCCAGCAGCTTACTAGCGGGAGGCAACACCGGGGAGCTGTTTTTT CASSLLAGGNTGELFF
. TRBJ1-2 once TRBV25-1 TGTGCCAGCAGTGACTCCAGGCGGCGGGACGGCTACACCTTC CASSDSRRRDGYTF
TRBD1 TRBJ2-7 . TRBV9 TGTGCCAGCAGCGTGGGGACAGGGCCCTCCTACGAGCAGTACTTC CASSVGTGPSYEQYF
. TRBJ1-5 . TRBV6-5 TGTGCCAGCAGTTCTCGGGAGAATCAGCCCCAGCATTTT CASSSRENQPQHF
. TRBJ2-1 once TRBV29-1 TGCAGCGTTGGTGCTAGACAGGAAAGATTCTCCTACAATGAGCAGTTCTTC CSVGARQERFSYNEQFF
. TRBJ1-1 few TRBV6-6 TGTGCCAGCGCCCCCAGCGTCCCTGAAGCTTTCTTT CASAPSVPEAFF
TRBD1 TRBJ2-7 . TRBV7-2 TGTGCCAGCAGCTTGGACGTGGGGACAGCTCTTTACGAGCAGTACTTC CASSLDVGTALYEQYF
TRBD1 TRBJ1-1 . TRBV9 TGTGCCAGCAGCGTAGGGGACAGCAAAATGAACACTGAAGCTTTCTTT CASSVGDSKMNTEAFF
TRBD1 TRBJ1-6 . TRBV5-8 TGTGCCAGCAGCTTCTGGGGGACAGTGGCTTCACCCCTCCACTTT CASSFWGTVASPLHF
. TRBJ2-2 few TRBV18 TGTGCCAGCTCACCCAGGGTCTCCAGGGACACCGGGGAGCTGTTTTTT CASSPRVSRDTGELFF
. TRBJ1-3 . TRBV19 TGTGCCAGTAGTCCCCGGCGGGACACCATATATTTT CASSPRRDTIYF
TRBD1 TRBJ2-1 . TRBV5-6 TGTGCCAGCAGCTTGCCGAGGACAGGGAATGTCAATGAGCAGTTCTTC CASSLPRTGNVNEQFF
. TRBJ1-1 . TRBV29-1 TGCAGCGTTGAAGTTAAGAGGCCCGGTGTACGCAACACTGAAGCTTTCTTT CSVEVKRPGVRNTEAFF
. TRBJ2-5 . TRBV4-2 TGTGCCAGCAGCCTGACTATCCAAGAGACCCAGTACTTC CASSLTIQETQYF
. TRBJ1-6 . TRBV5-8 TGTGCCAGCAGCTCGGACAGTAATTCACCCCTCCACTTT CASSSDSNSPLHF
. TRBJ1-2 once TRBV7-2 TGTGCCAGCAGCCGCTCGGGAGGGCTAGACTATGGCTACACCTTC CASSRSGGLDYGYTF
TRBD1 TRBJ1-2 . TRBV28 TGTGCCAGCACCGGGACAGCACCTAACTATGGCTACACCTTC CASTGTAPNYGYTF
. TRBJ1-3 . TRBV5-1 TGCGCCAGCAGCTACGGGGGCTCTGGAAACACCATATATTTT CASSYGGSGNTIYF
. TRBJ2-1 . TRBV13 TGTGCCAGCAGCTTAGGCGGAAGCGCACCCTCCTACAATGAGCAGTTCTTC CASSLGGSAPSYNEQFF
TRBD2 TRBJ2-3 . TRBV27 TGTGCCAGCAGCCCAGCGGGGACGGGAGATACGCAGTATTTT CASSPAGTGDTQYF
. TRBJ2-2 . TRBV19 TGTGCCAGTAGTATAGCCCTAGGCACCGGGGAGCTGTTTTTT CASSIALGTGELFF
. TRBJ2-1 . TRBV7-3 TGTGCCAGCAGCTCCCCCGCGTCGAACCACAATGAGCAGTTCTTC CASSSPASNHNEQFF
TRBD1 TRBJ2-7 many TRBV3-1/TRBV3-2 TGTGCCAGCAGCCAAGTCGCCGGGACAGGGTTAATCTACGAGCAGTACTTC CASSQVAGTGLIYEQYF
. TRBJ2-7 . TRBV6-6 TGTGCCAGCAGTCAAGGGAGGTACGAGCAGTACTTC CASSQGRYEQYF
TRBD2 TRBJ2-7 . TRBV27 TGTGCCAGCAGTTTAGATAGTCGGCCTAGCGGATTCTACGAGCAGTACTTC CASSLDSRPSGFYEQYF
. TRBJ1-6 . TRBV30 TGTGCCTGGAACCGGGGGGAAGATCGTTATAATTCACCCCTCCACTTT CAWNRGEDRYNSPLHF
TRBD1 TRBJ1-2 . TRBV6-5 TGTGCCAGCAGTTACCTAGGGGGCTTTTCCTATGGCTACACCTTC CASSYLGGFSYGYTF
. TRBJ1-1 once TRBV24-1 TGTGCCACCAGTGAACGGGGGGGGGACACTGAAGCTTTCTTT CATSERGGDTEAFF
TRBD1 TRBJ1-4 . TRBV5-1 TGCGCCAGCAGCTCCGCCGGACAGGGGGCGGTATGGCCGTCCGAAAATGAAAAACTGTTTTTT CASSSAGQGAVWPSENEKLFF
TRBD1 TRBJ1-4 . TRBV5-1 TGCGCCAGCAGCTGGGGACCGGGACAGATAACAAATGAAAAACTGTTTTTT CASSWGPGQITNEKLFF
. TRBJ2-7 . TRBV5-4 TGTGCCAGCAGCTTTGGTTCGGGAGCGTCGGGCGAGCAGTACTTC CASSFGSGASGEQYF
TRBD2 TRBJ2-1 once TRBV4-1 TGCGCCAGCAGCCAGACTAGCGGGGTCTACAATGAGCAGTTCTTC CASSQTSGVYNEQFF
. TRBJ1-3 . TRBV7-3 TGTGCCAGCAGCTTGAGCGGCGTCTCTGGAAACACCATATATTTT CASSLSGVSGNTIYF
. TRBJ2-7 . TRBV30 TGTGCCTGGAGTGTCCTGTCCTACGAGCAGTACTTC CAWSVLSYEQYF
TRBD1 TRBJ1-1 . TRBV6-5 TGTGCCAGCACCCGACAGGGCTTTAACACTGAAGCTTTCTTT CASTRQGFNTEAFF
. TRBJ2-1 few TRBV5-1 TGCGCCAGCAGCTCACAGGGAAGGTCCTACAATGAGCAGTTCTTC CASSSQGRSYNEQFF
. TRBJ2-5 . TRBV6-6 TGTGCCAGCAGAGGGTTCCTTAGGGGGCAAGAGACCCAGTACTTC CASRGFLRGQETQYF
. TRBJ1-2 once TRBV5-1 TGCGCCAGCAGCTCGGAAACGGGTACTATCTATGGCTACACCTTC CASSSETGTIYGYTF
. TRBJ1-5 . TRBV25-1 TGTGCCAGCAGTGAACGGGGAAATTCGCCCCAGCATTTT CASSERGNSPQHF
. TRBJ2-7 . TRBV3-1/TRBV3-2 TGTGCCAGCAGCCAAGTTGGCTTTAGGACAACTATCTCCTACGAGCAGTACTTC CASSQVGFRTTISYEQYF
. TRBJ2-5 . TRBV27 TGTGCCAGCAGTTTATTCGTCGGGGAGACCCAGTACTTC CASSLFVGETQYF
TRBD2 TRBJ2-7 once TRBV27 TGTGCCAGCAGTTTATCGACTAGCGGGACGGCGGAGCAGTACTTC CASSLSTSGTAEQYF
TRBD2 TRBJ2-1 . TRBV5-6 TGTGCCAGCAGCCTTTCTAGCGGGAGCTCCGATGAGCAGTTCTTC CASSLSSGSSDEQFF
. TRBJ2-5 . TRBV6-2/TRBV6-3 TGTGCCAGCAGTCGCCCCCGGGGGGCGATTCCCCAAGAGACCCAGTACTTC CASSRPRGAIPQETQYF
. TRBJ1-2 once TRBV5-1 TGCGCCAGCAGCCCAACGGCGGGGGACTATGGCTACACCTTC CASSPTAGDYGYTF
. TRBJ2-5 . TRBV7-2 TGTGCCAGCAGCTTGGGCGTACAAGAGACCCAGTACTTC CASSLGVQETQYF
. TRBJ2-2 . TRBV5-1 TGCGCCAGCAGAGTAGCCACCACCGGGGAGCTGTTTTTT CASRVATTGELFF
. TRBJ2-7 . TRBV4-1 TGCGCCAGCAGCCAGTCCCAGGGGTACCCATCCTACGAGCAGTACTTC CASSQSQGYPSYEQYF
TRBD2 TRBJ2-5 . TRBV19 TGTGCCAGTAGTATTGGTTCTAGCGGGAGGGGGACCCAGTACTTC CASSIGSSGRGTQYF
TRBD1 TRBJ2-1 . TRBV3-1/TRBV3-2 TGTGCCAGCAGCCAGCAGGGACAGGGGTATGAGCAGTTCTTC CASSQQGQGYEQFF